This T cell receptor beta chain is from a study of CD8 T cells in ankylosing spondylitis. Quantitative molecular-barcoded 5'-RACE generated the TCR beta libraries. TCRdb re-called the 5' RACE reads with MiXCR, one entry per CDR3 protein. The sample carries over 150,000 distinct CDR3 sequences, 15% to 20% recorded once. Broader study findings: Earlier work had already found some motif variants in reactive arthritis synovial fluid and blood. Reportedly, disease-linked clones are significantly enriched in ankylosing spondylitis patients' matched synovial fluid. Those disease-linked clones were CD8+; they were also relatively rare in peripheral blood.

This CDR3 spans 13 amino acids. In germline, CDR1 is SGHTA, CDR2 FQGNSA. With 5 bases removed from V and 3 bases from J, the gap between germline ends came to 11 bases. In this sample, this clonotype turned up many times. What it recognizes is unknown. The chain uses TRBV7-2 and TRBJ2-7; D is possibly TRBD2 (5 bases). This TCR derives from a male donor aged 10-29 years with ankylosing spondylitis or in good health (not recorded which). Material for sequencing was blood, either unsorted or a sorted T cell fraction (not recorded which). CDR3 sequence: CASSPWTGYEQYF. CDR3 in DNA: TGTGCCAGCAGCCCGTGGACTGGCTACGAGCAGTACTTC. Based on the CDR3 plus reference TRBV7-2 and TRBJ2-7, the full variable domain is GAGVSQSPSNKVTEKGKDVELRCDPISGHTALYWYRQSLGQGLEFLIYFQGNSAPDKSGLPSDRFSAERTGGSVSTLTIQRTQQEDSAVYLCASSPWTGYEQYFGPGTRLTVT.